These 16 T cell receptor beta chains share one sample of origin, sequenced in a study of cytomegalovirus exposure and HLA in healthy donors. Amplification used 60 Vbeta primers and 13 Jbeta primers. Clones were read by immunoSEQ multiplex PCR, and TCRdb kept only the in-frame ones, dropping some. This sample carries 160,000 or so clones, approximately 80% of them seen once, and the ten largest clones take less than 2.5%. The sequenced sample consisted of PBMCs. These TCRs come from a man between 50 and 59 years old in good health and CMV-seropositive.

This clone was seen more than once but under ten times. The chain has TRBV7-7 and TRBJ2-2; TRBD2 matches 11 bases. The V segment lost 8 bases and the J segment 6 bases; nucleotides outside the gene matches: 2. The CDR3 spans 13 residues. CDR1 is SSHAT, CDR2 FNYEAQ, per germline (reference sequence). This chain's CDR3 is CASSGLAAGELFF. CDR3 DNA: TGTGCCAGCTCGGGACTAGCGGCCGGGGAGCTGTTTTTT.

This sequence joins TRBV7-2 and TRBJ2-5; 8 nucleotides match TRBD2. There are 16 residues in the CDR3. J was trimmed by 3 bases and V by 5 bases; bases with no gene match: 11. Germline CDR1 is SGHTA and CDR2 is FQGNSA. The CDR3 DNA reads as TGTGCCAGCAGCCCCGTCATAGCGGGGCCAAAAGAGACCCAGTACTTC. Its protein is CASSPVIAGPKETQYF. Full variable domain (outside the CDR3, taken from reference TRBV7-2 and TRBJ2-5): GAGVSQSPSNKVTEKGKDVELRCDPISGHTALYWYRQSLGQGLEFLIYFQGNSAPDKSGLPSDRFSAERTGGSVSTLTIQRTQQEDSAVYLCASSPVIAGPKETQYFGPGTRLLVL.

In its sample, this clone was seen a few times. The V and J genes are TRBV5-1 and TRBJ1-2; no clear D. Looked up from germline, CDR1 is SGHRS and CDR2 is YFSETQ. Deletions cut 7 bases from V and 0 bases from J, with 10 bases between. The CDR3 is 13 amino acids. CDR3 in amino acids: CASSIGANYGYTF. The CDR3, as DNA: TGCGCCAGCTCAATCGGGGCTAACTATGGCTACACCTTC.

V usage is TRBV19 and J usage is TRBJ2-5; D may be TRBD1 (6 bases). Germline V lookup: CDR1 LNHDA, CDR2 SQIVND (reference sequence). This CDR3 is built from 16 residues. Trimming cost V 5 bases and J 2 bases, with 18 bases left between them. DNA for the CDR3: TGTGCCAGTAGTCCCCTTGGACAGAGCGGTCAAGAGACCCAGTACTTC. Translated, it gives CASSPLGQSGQETQYF. The variable domain in full, completed from reference TRBV19 and TRBJ2-5, reads DGGITQSPKYLFRKEGQNVTLSCEQNLNHDAMYWYRQDPGQGLRLIYYSQIVNDFQKGDIAEGYSVSREKKESFPLTVTSAQKNPTAFYLCASSPLGQSGQETQYFGPGTRLLVL.

This clone was observed a handful of times. The rearrangement uses TRBV29-1 and TRBJ2-4, with TRBD2 matching over 10 bases. J was trimmed by 0 bases and V by 6 bases; bases with no gene match: 8. Germline values: CDR1 SQVTM, CDR2 ANQGSEA. The length of the CDR3 is 16 residues. The DNA of the CDR3 is TGCAGCGTAAGGACTAGCGGCCCAGTAGCCAAAAACATTCAGTACTTC. Its translation: CSVRTSGPVAKNIQYF.

This chain connects TRBV29-1 to TRBJ1-4; D gene uncertain. In germline, CDR1 is SQVTM, CDR2 ANQGSEA. V was clipped by 7 bases and J by 0 bases, with 9 bases between them. CDR3 size: 13 residues. This CDR3 reads CSAQVSTNEKLFF. Here the CDR3 DNA reads TGCAGCGCCCAGGTATCAACTAATGAAAAACTGTTTTTT.

V and J are TRBV5-1 and TRBJ2-7; D may be TRBD1 (6 bases). The V gene's germline CDR1 is SGHRS and CDR2 YFSETQ. This CDR3 spans 16 amino acids. Trimming pared 4 bases from V and 6 bases from J, leaving 23 bases between. CDR3 loop: CASSLAAGTRIGEQYF. CDR3 nucleotides: TGCGCCAGCAGCCTCGCCGCCGGGACAAGGATTGGCGAGCAGTACTTC. Using reference TRBV5-1 and TRBJ2-7 for the parts outside the CDR3, the full variable domain is KAGVTQTPRYLIKTRGQQVTLSCSPISGHRSVSWYQQTPGQGLQFLFEYFSETQRNKGNFPGRFSGRQFSNSRSEMNVSTLELGDSALYLCASSLAAGTRIGEQYFGPGTRLTVT.

The J gene is TRBJ1-2, the V gene TRBV5-8, with 7 nucleotides matching TRBD1. V was clipped by 5 bases and J by 6 bases; unmatched bases: 7. Germline V gives CDR1 SGHTS, CDR2 YDEGEE. This CDR3 has 13 amino acids. This chain's CDR3 is CASRNDRVHGYTF. In DNA, the CDR3 is TGTGCCAGCAGAAACGACAGGGTACATGGCTACACCTTC.

CDR3 nucleotides: TGTGCCAGCAGCCCAGGGACTTTGGGGGCCAACGTCCTGACTTTC. This codes for CASSPGTLGANVLTF. The chain combines TRBV7-6 with TRBJ2-6; D may be TRBD2 (6 bases). CDR3 size: 15 residues. Per germline, CDR1 SGHVS and CDR2 FNYEAQ. Trimming left V 5 bases short and J 4 bases short, with 12 bases between.

This clone was counted a single time. The rearrangement links TRBV5-6 to TRBJ2-7, with D perhaps TRBD1 (5 bases). The CDR3 loop spans 14 amino acids. Germline V CDR1 and CDR2: SGHDT, YYEEEE. V was clipped by 4 bases and J by 2 bases, with 13 bases between them. CDR3 sequence reads: CASSRTRDTYEQYF. The CDR3 DNA reads as TGTGCCAGCAGCCGAACCAGGGATACCTACGAGCAGTACTTC.

The chain joins TRBV7-2 to TRBJ1-2, with TRBD1 matching 12 bases. The CDR3 is 17 amino acids. Germline V CDR1 and CDR2: SGHTA, FQGNSA. Unmatched junction bases numbered 9, after V lost 2 bases and J lost 5 bases. Here the CDR3 DNA reads TGTGCCAGCAGCTTACCGGGACAGGGGGCGCTGGGTTATGGCTACACCTTC. Translating it yields CASSLPGQGALGYGYTF. Together with reference TRBV7-2 and TRBJ1-2, the CDR3 gives the full variable domain: GAGVSQSPSNKVTEKGKDVELRCDPISGHTALYWYRQSLGQGLEFLIYFQGNSAPDKSGLPSDRFSAERTGGSVSTLTIQRTQQEDSAVYLCASSLPGQGALGYGYTFGSGTRLTVV.

The chain carries TRBV27 and TRBJ2-7; D gene ambiguous. From germline, CDR1 is MNHEY and CDR2 SMNVEV (reference sequence). Trimming cost V 4 bases and J 7 bases, with 11 bases left between them. The CDR3 runs 12 residues. The CDR3 loop is CASSSVGWEQYF. As DNA, the CDR3 is TGTGCCAGCAGTTCCGTCGGGTGGGAGCAGTACTTC.

The chain links TRBV11-2 to TRBJ1-4, with a tentative D call TRBD1 (6 bases). The CDR3 spans 17 residues. The germline CDR1 and CDR2 sequences are SGHAT and FQNNGV. V was pared by 2 bases and J by 3 bases, with 16 bases between. The CDR3, as DNA: TGTGCCAGCAGCTTATGGCCCAGGGGTAGATCTAATGAAAAACTGTTTTTT. Translation: CASSLWPRGRSNEKLFF.

This clone was recorded once. CDR3 nucleotide sequence: TGCGCCAGCAGCTTGGCGACAGGGTCCAATCAGCCCCAGCATTTT. Translated, it gives CASSLATGSNQPQHF. This rearrangement joins TRBV5-1 to TRBJ1-5, with 7 bases aligning to TRBD1. Germline V CDR1 and CDR2: SGHRS, YFSETQ. There are 15 residues in the CDR3. V shed 0 bases, J shed 3 bases, and the junction held 3 bases outside the gene matches.

As DNA, the CDR3 is TGTGCCAGCAGGAAGCCCGGGACAGGGGATCTTGGCTACACCTTC. Translated, it gives CASRKPGTGDLGYTF. The chain employs TRBV5-6 and TRBJ1-2; 10 nucleotides line up with TRBD1. V lost 5 bases and J lost 7; bases outside the gene matches: 11. CDR3 length equals 15 residues. Germline CDR1 is SGHDT and CDR2 is YYEEEE.

The genes are TRBV7-2 and TRBJ1-1; D perhaps matches TRBD1 (5 bases). V lost 7 bases, J lost 5 bases, and 17 bases lay in between. In germline, CDR1 is SGHTA, CDR2 FQGNSA. The CDR3 covers 14 residues. This CDR3 is CASTFLSGDTEAFF. CDR3 nucleotide sequence: TGTGCCAGCACCTTTCTTTCGGGGGATACTGAAGCTTTCTTT. Combining the CDR3 with reference TRBV7-2 and TRBJ1-1 gives the whole variable domain GAGVSQSPSNKVTEKGKDVELRCDPISGHTALYWYRQSLGQGLEFLIYFQGNSAPDKSGLPSDRFSAERTGGSVSTLTIQRTQQEDSAVYLCASTFLSGDTEAFFGQGTRLTVV.